These 7 T cell receptor beta chains were sequenced from one sample in a study of cytomegalovirus exposure and HLA in healthy donors. The PCR ran on 60 Vbeta and 13 Jbeta primers. Assay used: immunoSEQ multiplex PCR; TCRdb lists only in-frame clones, some missing. The sample has about 210,000 clones. Input material: PBMCs. Receptor source: a woman aged 25 to 39 in good health and CMV-seropositive.

Of note for this clone: This CDR3 is also generated by other DNA sequences in the sample. The chain has TRBV18 and TRBJ1-2; D unresolved. CDR1 KGHSH and CDR2 LQKENI come from the germline V gene. Trimming shortened V by 3 bases and J by 2 bases, and 13 bases separated the two germline ends. The CDR3 spans 15 residues. As DNA, the CDR3 is TGTGCCAGCTCACCCTACCGGGGAGGGAACTATGGCTACACCTTC. It is translated as CASSPYRGGNYGYTF. Supplemented by reference TRBV18 and TRBJ1-2, the full variable domain reads NAGVMQNPRHLVRRRGQEARLRCSPMKGHSHVYWYRQLPEEGLKFMVYLQKENIIDESGMPKERFSAEFPKEGPSILRIQQVVRGDSAAYFCASSPYRGGNYGYTFGSGTRLTVV.

This rearrangement joins TRBV5-1 to TRBJ2-5, with 7 bases fitting TRBD1. The J call may be incorrect, as the DNA end agrees better with TRBJ2-7. Germline V gene sequence: CDR1 SGHRS, CDR2 YFSETQ. The CDR3 has 14 residues. The CDR3 DNA sequence: TGCGCCAGCAGCTTGGCCCTAGGGGGCGGCGAGCAGTACTTC. Protein product: CASSLALGGGEQYF.

J is TRBJ1-2 and V is TRBV6-5; D is possibly TRBD1 (6 bases). Germline CDR1 is MNHEY and CDR2 is SVGAGI. This CDR3 has 14 amino acids. Trimming shortened V by 0 bases and J by 4 bases, and 9 bases separated the two germline ends. CDR3 residues: CASSYSDRSYGYTF. The CDR3 nucleotides read TGTGCCAGCAGTTACTCCGACAGGTCCTATGGCTACACCTTC.

The CDR3 nucleotides are TGTGCCAGCAGCATCGGGACAGGGGCTGGCAATCAGCCCCAGCATTTT. It encodes CASSIGTGAGNQPQHF. This chain joins TRBV7-2 and TRBJ1-5, with 10 positions matching TRBD1. V lost 5 bases and J lost 2; bases outside the gene matches: 6. Per the germline V gene, CDR1 is SGHTA and CDR2 is FQGNSA. CDR3 length: 16 amino acids.

The genes are TRBV6-5 and TRBJ2-1; 10 bases are shared with TRBD2. This CDR3 spans 15 amino acids. The germline V gene encodes CDR1 MNHEY and CDR2 SVGAGI. Trimming cost V 3 bases and J 2 bases; bases outside gene matches: 1. The CDR3 reads CASSYSGRTYNEQFF. CDR3 in DNA: TGTGCCAGCAGTTATAGCGGGAGGACCTACAATGAGCAGTTCTTC.

The chain links TRBV6-5 to TRBJ2-3; no definite D call. CDR1 and CDR2 (germline): MNHEY, SVGAGI. The germline V and J ends were trimmed by 6 bases and 4 bases, with 11 bases remaining between them. The CDR3 runs 13 residues. This chain's CDR3 is CASRTRSADTQYF. CDR3 DNA sequence: TGTGCCAGCAGAACACGATCTGCAGATACGCAGTATTTT.

The CDR3 reads CASSQVYRRSSTDTQYF. The CDR3 DNA reads TGCGCCAGCAGCCAAGTTTACCGGAGATCTAGCACAGATACGCAGTATTTT. The V and J genes are TRBV4-3 and TRBJ2-3; D gene ambiguous. The length of the CDR3 is 17 residues. V lost 1 base and J lost 0, with 14 bases in between. Germline CDR1 is LGHNA and CDR2 is YSLEER.